Each of the 14 T cell receptor beta chains below was sequenced from the same sample in a study of blood T cell repertoires in COVID-19. The data were produced by immunoSEQ multiplex PCR, yet TCRdb's version contains in-frame clones alone and is incomplete. The sample has under 4,500 clones, approximately 78% seen once. Sequenced: peripheral blood. These receptors were obtained from a human donor with active or convalescent COVID-19. The donor label of this sample is uncertain.

The chain links TRBV20-1 to TRBJ2-3, with a possible D match to TRBD2 (6 bases). CDR1 and CDR2 (germline): DFQATT, SNEGSKA (reference sequence). The V end was cut by 3 bases, the J end by 2 bases, with 9 bases between. This CDR3 comprises 13 residues. CDR3 sequence reads: CSASSGFTDTQYF. The CDR3, as DNA: TGCAGTGCTAGTAGCGGATTCACAGATACGCAGTATTTT.

The V call is TRBV7-9, the J call TRBJ1-2; perhaps TRBD1 as D (5 bases). The CDR3 extends over 14 amino acids. Germline-derived CDR1 and CDR2 are SEHNR and FQNEAQ (reference sequence). Trimming pared 5 bases from V and 4 bases from J, leaving 14 bases between. The CDR3 reads CASSPRQSPYGYTF. CDR3 coding DNA: TGTGCCAGCAGCCCACGACAGAGTCCCTATGGCTACACCTTC.

This clone came up a few times. The rearrangement uses TRBV24-1 and TRBJ2-7, with D tentatively TRBD2 (6 bases). The CDR3 runs to 14 residues. Germline V gene lookup returns CDR1 KGHDR and CDR2 SFDVKD. With 4 bases removed from V and 5 bases from J, the gap between germline ends came to 14 bases. The CDR3 coding sequence is TGTGCCACCAGTGAACCGGGAGAAACGAACGAGCAGTACTTC. This codes for CATSEPGETNEQYF.

The chain carries TRBV1 and TRBJ1-5; the table's D call, TRBD1, was not checked against the DNA. TRBV1 is termed a pseudogene. The CDR3 consists of 19 residues. This CDR3 reads CTSSQGAATGIYSNQPQHF. CDR3 in DNA: TGCACCAGCAGCCAAGGTGCCGCGACAGGGATATATAGCAATCAGCCCCAGCATTTT.

The V and J genes are TRBV15 and TRBJ2-2; 12 nucleotides agree with TRBD2. With 0 bases clipped from V and 0 bases from J, the junction kept 5 bases outside the gene matches. There are 19 residues in the CDR3. From germline, CDR1 is LNHNV and CDR2 YYDKDF (reference sequence). CDR3 in DNA: TGTGCCACCAGCAGAGATCCTGGACTAGCGGGACCGAACACCGGGGAGCTGTTTTTT. It encodes CATSRDPGLAGPNTGELFF. The entire variable domain, with the rest obtained from reference TRBV15 and TRBJ2-2, is as follows: DAMVIQNPRYQVTQFGKPVTLSCSQTLNHNVMYWYQQKSSQAPKLLFHYYDKDFNNEADTPDNFQSRRPNTSFCFLDIRSPGLGDTAMYLCATSRDPGLAGPNTGELFFGEGSRLTVL.

V and J are TRBV12-3 or TRBV12-4 and TRBJ2-7, with D hard to call. V was cut by 3 bases and J by 5 bases, with 5 bases left in between. The CDR3 runs 11 residues. The CDR3 region is CASSLSNEQYF. The CDR3 DNA reads TGTGCCAGCAGTTTGAGTAACGAGCAGTACTTC.

This chain uses TRBV9 with TRBJ2-2, with 11 bases aligning to TRBD2. With 0 bases clipped from V and 5 bases from J, the junction kept 9 bases outside the gene matches. This CDR3 has 18 residues. Germline V lookup: CDR1 SGDLS, CDR2 YYNGEE. For the CDR3, the DNA is TGTGCCAGCAGCGTAGGGGCTAGCGGGAGGCCGGGGACCGGGGAGCTGTTTTTT. It specifies CASSVGASGRPGTGELFF. Full variable domain (outside the CDR3, taken from reference TRBV9 and TRBJ2-2): DSGVTQTPKHLITATGQRVTLRCSPRSGDLSVYWYQQSLDQGLQFLIQYYNGEERAKGNILERFSAQQFPDLHSELNLSSLELGDSALYFCASSVGASGRPGTGELFFGEGSRLTVL.

V is TRBV5-1 and J is TRBJ2-7; TRBD1 might be the D (8 bases). This CDR3 spans 14 amino acids. Looked up from germline, CDR1 is SGHRS and CDR2 is YFSETQ. Trimming took off 0 bases at V and 5 bases at J, with 12 bases between the two ends. CDR3 residues: CASSLDRGGNEQYF. The DNA of the CDR3 is TGCGCCAGCAGCTTGGACAGGGGGGGCAACGAGCAGTACTTC. The full variable domain, its missing parts supplied by reference TRBV5-1 and TRBJ2-7, is KAGVTQTPRYLIKTRGQQVTLSCSPISGHRSVSWYQQTPGQGLQFLFEYFSETQRNKGNFPGRFSGRQFSNSRSEMNVSTLELGDSALYLCASSLDRGGNEQYFGPGTRLTVT.

This clone was detected only a few times. The chain uses TRBV14 and TRBJ2-7, with a weak D call TRBD1 (5 bases). CDR3 length equals 17 residues. Trimming shortened V by 0 bases and J by 4 bases, and 19 bases separated the two germline ends. Germline-derived CDR1 and CDR2 are SGHDN and FVKESK. The CDR3 is CASSQDNGAPSLYEQYF. CDR3 sequence (DNA): TGTGCCAGCAGCCAAGATAATGGGGCCCCCTCTTTGTACGAGCAGTACTTC.

In regard to this clone: A junction boundary mismatches the germline segment, possibly from a read error. The gene calls are TRBV5-1 and TRBJ2-3; TRBD2 matches 9 bases. The CDR3 covers 16 residues. Germline V gives CDR1 SGHRS, CDR2 YFSETQ. CDR3 sequence reads: CASRLGFSGRGDTQYF. CDR3 nucleotides: TGCGCCAGCAGGTTGGGATTTAGCGGGAGAGGAGATACGCAGTATTTT.

The V gene is TRBV2, the J gene TRBJ1-1; maybe TRBD1 (5 bases). Germline V gene lookup returns CDR1 SNHLY and CDR2 FYNNEI. Trimming removed 6 bases from V and 11 bases from J, with 16 bases in between. CDR3 length equals 12 residues. CDR3 region: CASRGGPSGAFF. DNA of the CDR3: TGTGCCAGCAGGGGGGGACCCAGCGGGGCTTTCTTT.

The chain has TRBV4-1 and TRBJ1-4; no clear D gene. V lost 2 bases and J lost 7, with 14 bases in between. Germline CDR1 is MGHRA and CDR2 is YSYEKL. This CDR3 contains 15 residues. The CDR3 DNA reads as TGCGCCAGCAGCCAATATGCGGGGTTAAGTGAAAAACTGTTTTTT. It codes for CASSQYAGLSEKLFF.

The rearrangement joins TRBV2 to TRBJ1-2; 9 bases agree with TRBD1. V lost 1 base to trimming and J lost 4 bases; unmatched junction nucleotides: 10. The germline V gene encodes CDR1 SNHLY and CDR2 FYNNEI. This CDR3 contains 17 residues. Here the CDR3 DNA reads TGTGCCAGCAGTGAAGTCGGACAGGGGAGCGGAAGCTATGGCTACACCTTC. Translated: CASSEVGQGSGSYGYTF.

V and J are TRBV27 and TRBJ2-7; 10 positions agree with TRBD2. V lost 0 bases and J lost 5; bases outside the gene matches: 1. The V gene's germline CDR1 is MNHEY and CDR2 SMNVEV (reference sequence). The CDR3 spans 14 residues. DNA of the CDR3: TGTGCCAGCAGTTTATCGCTAGCGGGAGACGAGCAGTACTTC. This gives the protein CASSLSLAGDEQYF.